This T cell receptor (beta chain) was sequenced for a study of cytomegalovirus exposure and HLA in healthy donors (dated by TCRdb to the late 2010s). General notes on the study: An earlier analysis of fewer than 750 of the donors reported 276 Gb of sequence data and around 110 million unique TCR beta sequences obtained from about 170 million T cells. About 310 gigabases of sequencing data and approximately 84 million unique TCR sequences were included in an early release covering under 650 HLA-typed donors. Among the roughly 390 genotyped donors, around 81% belonged to the genetic ancestry cluster associated with self-reported Caucasian donors. The study was designed to test whether signatures of past pathogen exposure could be identified by cataloging public T cell receptors. Using immunosequencing, the study profiled T cell repertoires from some 670 subjects and related those repertoires to cytomegalovirus serostatus. In addition to the first cohort of 666 subjects, a separate validation cohort of under 150 different subjects was used. The study combined high-throughput TCR immunosequencing, statistical association of individual TCRs with disease status, and machine learning to predict cytomegalovirus infection status. To study patterns of TCR occurrence, a later analysis re-analyzed previously published TCR beta repertoires from 700 or so donors and added high-resolution HLA genotyping. The later analysis used no new phenotypic data to find candidate immune exposures, relying instead on TCR beta sequences and their occurrence across donors. An earlier analysis of 587 of the donors used high-throughput TCR beta sequencing to judge whether each TCR beta V gene segment behaved as functional or pseudogenic. Donor age, sex, ethnicity and CMV serostatus were compiled alongside the repertoire data. In a later genetic analysis, genome-wide SNP genotypes for about 65% of the roughly 700 donors were used, and that subset was treated as a discovery cohort. All discovery cohort repertoires had been generated on a single sequencing platform. Class I and class II HLA loci were covered by the typing at four-digit resolution. Typing coverage varied by locus: about 620-640 donors for A, B, C, DRB1 and DQB1; 522 for DQA1; about 590 for DPA1; roughly 450 for DPB1. A handful of DR-DQ haplotypes were handled as single units for association and clustering because linkage in the cohort was strong. On average, around 240,000 unique TCR beta nucleotide sequences were sequenced per donor among a few hundred genotyped donors of the cohort, with around 19% of those sequences being non-productive.

The library was produced with the immunoSEQ multiplex PCR assay. The multiplex PCR relied on a mix of 60 forward primers for TCR Vbeta segments and 13 reverse primers for TCR Jbeta segments. The CDR3 region of rearranged TCR beta genes was amplified from genomic DNA with a multiplex PCR assay. On the Illumina HiSeq System, the amplified TCR beta libraries were sequenced as 87-base-pair reads. On the authors' methods: A later analysis tallied approximately 87 million unique TCR beta chains across the 666 repertoires, and approximately 12 million of those chains were shared by two or more donors. Raw reads were error-corrected and collapsed into unique sequences with a nearest-neighbor algorithm that merged closely related sequences to remove PCR and sequencing errors. CDR3 sequences were aligned to IMGT reference sequences to assign V, D and J gene segments. For a sequence to be retained, a match of at least six nucleotides to both a V gene segment and a J gene segment was required. Rearrangements were classified as productive when the CDR3 lacked stop codons and remained in frame with V and J, and all other rearrangements were classified as non-productive. CDR3 was defined by IMGT convention, running from the second conserved V-encoded cysteine to the conserved J-encoded phenylalanine. The earlier analysis of some 550 of the donors excluded any sequence lacking an unambiguous match to a single V gene segment. An earlier analysis of some 610 of the donors called V segments functional above 56.7% productive rearrangements and segregating when the between-donor standard deviation exceeded 5%. A statistical classification framework was developed to diagnose cytomegalovirus status using the catalog of TCR beta chain sequences. In a later analysis, TCR nucleotide sequences were compared against IMGT/GENE-DB human TR gene sequences so that V and J genes could be assigned. A later analysis assigned CDR3 sequences and most-parsimonious VDJ recombination scenarios with the TCRdist pipeline. A later analysis defined each TCR beta chain by its CDR3 amino acid sequence plus V-gene family, and excluded reads lacking a unique V-gene family. A later analysis removed several hundred highly shared, low-generation-probability nucleotide sequences to deal with suspected cross-contamination and a sequencing artifact. In a later analysis, a clonal expansion index for each public chain was calculated from normalized within-repertoire ranks of inferred template counts. A later analysis computed generation probabilities with a VDJ recombination model fitted to out-of-frame rearrangements, and checked the results against IGoR. In a later analysis, TCR-TCR, TCR-HLA and TCR-CMV co-occurrence was scored with hypergeometric tests, and a repertoire-size bias correction was applied to TCR pairs. In a later analysis, false discovery rates were estimated by permuting HLA or CMV assignments 20 times. A later analysis grouped co-occurring TCRs with DBSCAN, adding TCRdist sequence similarity when clustering within HLA-allele-positive subsets. For co-occurrence clustering, repertoires with fewer than 30,000 or more than 120,000 public chains were excluded, along with a handful of repertoires with anomalous nucleotide sharing. This immuneACCESS table, as held by TCRdb, lists in-frame sequences with V and J called but not all clones. Of the missing ones, under half trace to an unresolved V gene in checked studies; the others have no known cause. The V and J calls and the clone size are those of that table, but D and trimming were determined from the DNA. The sample data list tens of thousands of clones, and about 80% of these were observed just once. In total, the top ten clones hold about 32% of the sample.

The cohort was made up of 666 healthy bone marrow donors. At the time of sampling, every cohort member was nominally healthy, though immune exposures that went unrecorded were likely present. The donor tested CMV seropositive and was one of the 289 seropositive cohort members. A peripheral blood sample was provided by each donor, and peripheral blood mononuclear cells were used for TCR beta sequencing. The Qiagen DNeasy Blood Extraction Kit was used to extract genomic DNA from the blood cell samples. Note on this clone: The target of this receptor is not known. Per-nucleotide qualities are absent, and no much larger clonotype sits a single base away.

The paper's findings and limits, for the study overall: In a later analysis, TCR association rates were found to vary across HLA loci, with the most associated TCRs seen for DRB1 alleles and the fewest for HLA-C alleles. In both the original and validation cohorts, the classifier was reported to diagnose cytomegalovirus status with high specificity and sensitivity. When HLA alleles, especially DR and DQ, strongly co-occurred, attributing TCR associations to individual alleles was difficult. CMV serostatus was the only immune exposure information available for the cohort. Several of the top co-occurrence clusters appeared to be linked to parvovirus B19, influenza, CMV and Epstein-Barr virus, according to a later analysis. Broadly in line with IMGT annotations, most TCR beta V segments showed up in productive rearrangements about 87% or about 30% of the time in an earlier analysis of several hundred of the donors. A later analysis found that most CMV-associated TCR beta chains appeared HLA-restricted, with HLA associations seemingly driven largely by CMV exposure. The cohort was sequenced for TCR beta chains only, and without alpha or paired-chain data the features that could be detected were limited. Across donors, most TCR sequences were observed very rarely, whereas some public TCRs were present in many individuals. In a later analysis, HLA-associated TCR beta chains were found to be more clonally expanded and to have lower generation probabilities than equally common non-associated chains. A cluster of highly shared sequence variants was judged likely to represent a technical artifact of the sequencing pipeline. In a later genetic analysis, fewer N-insertions in productive TCRs were reported among donors in an Asian-associated ancestry cluster than the 666-donor mean. Because counts were too low, 15 to 20 rarely observed V segments, including chromosome 9 orphons, were left out of the earlier analysis of roughly 600 of the donors. A further reported finding was that TCR beta sequences accurately predicted the HLA-A and HLA-B alleles for most subjects in the first cohort. The presence/absence analyses assumed that sequencing depth was roughly uniform across donors, and that assumption may not be true. A later genetic analysis associated a missense DCLRE1C variant with V-gene and J-gene trimming of TCR beta chains, and an independent cohort replicated the association. The authors suggested that the approach could potentially be extended to other disease states and immunological phenotypes. Specific HLA alleles were associated with roughly 16,000 TCR beta sequences at a false discovery rate of 0.05 in a later analysis. A few of the identified cytomegalovirus-associated TCR beta chains were confirmed in vitro to be specific for cytomegalovirus antigens. Linkage disequilibrium might explain the correlated functional status among segregating V segments, but an unknown experimental factor could not be excluded. Because HLA typing was unavailable for some donors at each locus, only the typed subset was used in association tests. In the study, approximately 160 TCR beta chains were listed as associated with cytomegalovirus.

The clonotype comes from a man aged 50-60 years in good health and CMV-seropositive. What was sequenced was PBMCs.

The encoded CDR3 is CASSLTGTGVRQPQHF. Read as DNA, the sequence is TGTGCCAGTAGTTTGACCGGGACAGGGGTACGTCAGCCCCAGCATTTT. Recombination connected TRBV19 to TRBJ1-5, and TRBD1 matches 10 of the central bases. Unmatched junction bases come to 10, with V trimmed by 5 bases and J by 6 bases. The CDR1 and CDR2 encoded by the germline V gene (reference sequence) are LNHDA and SQIVND. The CDR3 starts with the cysteine, ends with the phenylalanine, and has 16 residues. Only the CDR3 DNA is retained, 48 bases long and in frame from the first base.